The T cell receptor (beta chain) described here comes from a study of beta chain features in type 1 diabetes. Study-level results: Type 1 diabetes patients had TCRB CDR3s that were shorter (moderately but significantly so) in all four CD4+ subsets.

Averaging around 110 mL, one heparinised blood draw came from each individual donor. Expressed TCRB transcripts were sequenced after all isolated RNA was converted to cDNA. Only in-frame clones appear in the TCRdb table, and some are missing; sequencing was by immunoSEQ multiplex PCR. This table holds fewer than 650,000 clones, 15% found once. As for this clone: Its specificity is unknown.

The receptor was derived from a man aged 18-30 years in good health. Sequences were obtained from naive CD4+ T cells from blood.

CDR3 bases: TGCGCCAGCAGCTTCGCGGCAGGGAACACTGAAGCTTTCTTT. Translated, it gives CASSFAAGNTEAFF. This chain joins TRBV5-1 and TRBJ1-1, with D unclear. Trimming cost V 2 bases and J 1 base, with 9 bases left between them. This CDR3 is 14 amino acids long. Germline lookup yields CDR1 SGHRS and CDR2 YFSETQ. The full variable domain, rest sourced from reference TRBV5-1 and TRBJ1-1, is KAGVTQTPRYLIKTRGQQVTLSCSPISGHRSVSWYQQTPGQGLQFLFEYFSETQRNKGNFPGRFSGRQFSNSRSEMNVSTLELGDSALYLCASSFAAGNTEAFFGQGTRLTVV.